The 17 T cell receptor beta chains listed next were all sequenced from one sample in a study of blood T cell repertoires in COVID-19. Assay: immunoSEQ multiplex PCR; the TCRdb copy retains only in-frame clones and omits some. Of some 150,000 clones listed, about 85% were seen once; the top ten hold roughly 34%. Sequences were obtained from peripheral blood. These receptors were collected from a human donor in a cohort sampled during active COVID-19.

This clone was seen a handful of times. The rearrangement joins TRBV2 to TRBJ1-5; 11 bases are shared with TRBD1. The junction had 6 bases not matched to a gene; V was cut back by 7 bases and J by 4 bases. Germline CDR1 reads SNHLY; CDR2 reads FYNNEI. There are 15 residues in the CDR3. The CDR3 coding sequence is TGTGCCAGCACCTCGGACAGGGGGCGGAATCAGCCCCAGCATTTT. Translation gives CASTSDRGRNQPQHF. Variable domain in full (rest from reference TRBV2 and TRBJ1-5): EPEVTQTPSHQVTQMGQEVILRCVPISNHLYFYWYRQILGQKVEFLVSFYNNEISEKSEIFDDQFSVERPDGSNFTLKIRSTKLEDSAMYFCASTSDRGRNQPQHFGDGTRLSIL.

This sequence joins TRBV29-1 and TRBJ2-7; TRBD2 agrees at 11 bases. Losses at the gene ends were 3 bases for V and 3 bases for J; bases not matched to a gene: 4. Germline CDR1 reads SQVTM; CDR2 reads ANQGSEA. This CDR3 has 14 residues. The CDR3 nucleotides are TGCAGCGTTGAGATACTAGCGGGGGACTACGAGCAGTACTTC. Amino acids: CSVEILAGDYEQYF.

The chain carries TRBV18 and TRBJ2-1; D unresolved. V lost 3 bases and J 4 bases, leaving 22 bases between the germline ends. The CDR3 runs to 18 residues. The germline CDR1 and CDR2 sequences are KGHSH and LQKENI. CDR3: CASSPVAPARVGYNEQFF. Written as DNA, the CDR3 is TGTGCCAGCTCACCTGTAGCCCCCGCCCGGGTAGGATACAATGAGCAGTTCTTC.

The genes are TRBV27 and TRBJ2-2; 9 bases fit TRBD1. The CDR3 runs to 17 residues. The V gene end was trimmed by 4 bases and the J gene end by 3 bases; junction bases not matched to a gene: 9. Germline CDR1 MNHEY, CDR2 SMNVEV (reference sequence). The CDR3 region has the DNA TGTGCCAGCAGTTCCCCGGGACAGGGATCCCACACCGGGGAGCTGTTTTTT. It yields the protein CASSSPGQGSHTGELFF.

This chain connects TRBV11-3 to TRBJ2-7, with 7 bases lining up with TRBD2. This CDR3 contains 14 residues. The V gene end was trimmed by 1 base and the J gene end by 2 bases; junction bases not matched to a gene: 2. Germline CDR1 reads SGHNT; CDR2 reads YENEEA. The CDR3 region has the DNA TGTGCCAGCAGCTTAGGGGAGGGCACCTACGAGCAGTACTTC. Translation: CASSLGEGTYEQYF.

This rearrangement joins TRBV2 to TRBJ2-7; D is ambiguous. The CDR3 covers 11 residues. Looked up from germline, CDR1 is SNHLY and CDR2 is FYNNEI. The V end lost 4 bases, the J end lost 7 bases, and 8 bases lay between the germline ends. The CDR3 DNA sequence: TGTGCCAGCAGTGTCCAGTCGGAGCAGTACTTC. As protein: CASSVQSEQYF.

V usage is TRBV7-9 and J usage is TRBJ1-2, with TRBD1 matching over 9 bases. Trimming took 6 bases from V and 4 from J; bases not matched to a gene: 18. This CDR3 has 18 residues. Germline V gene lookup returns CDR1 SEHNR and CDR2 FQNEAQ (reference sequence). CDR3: CASSFPQGAPDRGYGYTF. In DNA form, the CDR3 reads TGTGCCAGCAGTTTCCCACAGGGGGCGCCGGATCGGGGCTATGGCTACACCTTC.

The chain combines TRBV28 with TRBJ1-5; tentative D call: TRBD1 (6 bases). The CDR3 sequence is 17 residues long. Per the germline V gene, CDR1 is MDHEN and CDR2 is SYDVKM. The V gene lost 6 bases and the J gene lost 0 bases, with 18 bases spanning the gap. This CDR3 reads CASSPPPDRNSNQPQHF. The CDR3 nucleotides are TGTGCCAGCAGCCCCCCCCCGGACAGAAATAGCAATCAGCCCCAGCATTTT.

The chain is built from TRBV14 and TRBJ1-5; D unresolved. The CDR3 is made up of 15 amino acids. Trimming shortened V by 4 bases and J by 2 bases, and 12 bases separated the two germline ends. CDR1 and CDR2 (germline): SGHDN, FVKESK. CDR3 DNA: TGTGCCAGCAGCCTGGGAGGGAGAGGCAATCAGCCCCAGCATTTT. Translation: CASSLGGRGNQPQHF.

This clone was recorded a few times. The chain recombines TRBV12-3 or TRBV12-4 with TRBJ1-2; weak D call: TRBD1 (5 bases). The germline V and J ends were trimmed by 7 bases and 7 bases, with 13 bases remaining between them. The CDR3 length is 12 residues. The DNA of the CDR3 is TGTGCCAGCACCGGCGGGGGAAGTGGCTACACCTTC. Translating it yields CASTGGGSGYTF.

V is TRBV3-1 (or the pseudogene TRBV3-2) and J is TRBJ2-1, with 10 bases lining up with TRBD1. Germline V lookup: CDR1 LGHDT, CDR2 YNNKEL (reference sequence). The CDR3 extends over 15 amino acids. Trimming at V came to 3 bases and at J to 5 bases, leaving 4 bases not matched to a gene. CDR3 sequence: CASSHSDRGNNEQFF. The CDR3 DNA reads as TGTGCCAGCAGCCATTCGGACAGGGGGAACAATGAGCAGTTCTTC.

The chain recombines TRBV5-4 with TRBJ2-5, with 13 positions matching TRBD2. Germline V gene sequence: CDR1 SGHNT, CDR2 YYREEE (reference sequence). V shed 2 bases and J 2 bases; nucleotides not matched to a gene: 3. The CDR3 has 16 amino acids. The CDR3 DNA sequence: TGTGCCAGCAGCTTAAGACTAGCGGGGGGACAAGAGACCCAGTACTTC. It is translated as CASSLRLAGGQETQYF.

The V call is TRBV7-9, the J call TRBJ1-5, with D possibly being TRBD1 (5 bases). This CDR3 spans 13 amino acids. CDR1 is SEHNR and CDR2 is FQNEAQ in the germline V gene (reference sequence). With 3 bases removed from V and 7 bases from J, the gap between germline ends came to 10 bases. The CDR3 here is CASSLQGGQPQHF. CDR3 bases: TGTGCCAGCAGCTTGCAGGGAGGGCAGCCCCAGCATTTT.

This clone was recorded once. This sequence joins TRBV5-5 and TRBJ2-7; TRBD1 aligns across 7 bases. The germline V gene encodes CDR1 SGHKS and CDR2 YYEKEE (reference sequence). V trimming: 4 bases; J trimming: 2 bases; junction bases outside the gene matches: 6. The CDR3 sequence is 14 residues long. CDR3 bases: TGTGCCAGCAGCGCCCGGGACAGTCCCTACGAGCAGTACTTC. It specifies CASSARDSPYEQYF.

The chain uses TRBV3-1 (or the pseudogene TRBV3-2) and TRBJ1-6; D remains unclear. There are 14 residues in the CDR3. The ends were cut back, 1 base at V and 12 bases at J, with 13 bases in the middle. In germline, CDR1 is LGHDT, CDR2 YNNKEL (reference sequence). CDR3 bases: TGTGCCAGCAGCCAAGGGCGGACGGGGAGACCCCTCCACTTT. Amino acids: CASSQGRTGRPLHF.

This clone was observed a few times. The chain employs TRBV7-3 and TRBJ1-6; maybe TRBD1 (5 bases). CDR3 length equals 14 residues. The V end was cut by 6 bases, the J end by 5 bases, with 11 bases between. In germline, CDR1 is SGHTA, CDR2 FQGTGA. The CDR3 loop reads CASSSQGNNSPLHF. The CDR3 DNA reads TGTGCCAGCAGTAGCCAGGGTAATAATTCACCCCTCCACTTT.

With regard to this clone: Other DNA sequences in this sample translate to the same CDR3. The CDR3 sequence is CASETGTQSNYGYTF. For the CDR3, the DNA is TGTGCCAGTGAAACCGGGACACAGTCTAACTATGGCTACACCTTC. V gene TRBV18 combines with J gene TRBJ1-2, with D tentatively TRBD1 (6 bases). From germline, CDR1 is KGHSH and CDR2 LQKENI. V was trimmed by 9 bases and J by 0 bases, leaving 17 bases between them. The CDR3 length is 15 residues.